The clone carrying this T cell receptor (beta chain) has ten or more counts. Preparation of the TCRbeta library was carried out with unique molecular identifiers. TCRdb ran MiXCR on the PCR reads and lists one entry per CDR3 protein. The repertoire holds 250,000 to 350,000 distinct CDR3 sequences, with 9.9% as singletons. This sample is drawn from a study of T-cell reconstitution after alpha-beta-depleted transplantation in children. The receptor was isolated from a human donor who donated a stem cell graft to a child with SCID. Sequences were derived from PBMCs from the stem cell graft donor, sampled from the stem cell graft.

The CDR3 DNA follows: TGTGCCAGCCGGACAGTCGAACCTAATTCACCCCTCCACTTT. Protein sequence: CASRTVEPNSPLHF. The chain combines TRBV27 with TRBJ1-6, with a tentative D call TRBD1 (6 bases). Per the germline V gene, CDR1 is MNHEY and CDR2 is SMNVEV (reference sequence). This CDR3 comprises 14 residues. V was cut by 8 bases and J by 6 bases, with 14 bases left in between.